Each of the 24 T cell receptor beta chains below was sequenced from the same sample in a study of blood T cell repertoires in COVID-19. Clones were read by immunoSEQ multiplex PCR, and TCRdb kept only the in-frame ones, dropping some. The table lists about 150,000 clones, about 87% of them singletons. The sequenced material came from peripheral blood. The receptor source for this set is a woman older than 75 with COVID-19, enrolled during active disease.

Concerning this clone: Other nucleotide sequences in the sample specify the same CDR3. The rearrangement links TRBV27 to TRBJ1-5; D gene uncertain. V was pared by 2 bases and J by 3 bases, with 8 bases between. The CDR3 covers 14 residues. In germline, CDR1 is MNHEY, CDR2 SMNVEV (reference sequence). The CDR3 bases are TGTGCCAGCAGTTTAGAGGGTCCCAATCAGCCCCAGCATTTT. Translating it yields CASSLEGPNQPQHF.

The chain uses TRBV9 and TRBJ2-2, with D hard to call. The V gene's germline CDR1 is SGDLS and CDR2 YYNGEE. The germline V and J ends were trimmed by 4 bases and 6 bases, with 13 bases remaining between them. This CDR3 is 14 amino acids long. The CDR3 loop reads CASSPRVEAGELFF. In nucleotides, the CDR3 is TGTGCCAGCAGCCCCCGCGTAGAGGCCGGGGAGCTGTTTTTT.

V gene TRBV28 combines with J gene TRBJ2-3; 11 bases match TRBD2. The CDR3 runs to 16 residues. The ends lost 5 bases at V and 2 bases at J; junction bases unmatched: 6. CDR1 and CDR2 (germline): MDHEN, SYDVKM. The CDR3 nucleotides read TGTGCCAGCAGTCCCACTAGCGGGGGAACCACAGATACGCAGTATTTT. It is translated as CASSPTSGGTTDTQYF.

The chain links TRBV28 to TRBJ1-2, with 11 bases matching TRBD1. CDR3 size: 19 residues. Per germline, CDR1 MDHEN and CDR2 SYDVKM. Unmatched junction bases numbered 17, after V lost 4 bases and J lost 4 bases. The CDR3 loop is CASSSQKPGQGGLRYGYTF. In nucleotides, the CDR3 is TGTGCCAGCAGTTCCCAAAAACCGGGACAGGGGGGGTTACGCTATGGCTACACCTTC.

This sequence joins TRBV7-6 and TRBJ1-1; D may be TRBD1 (5 bases). Germline loops: CDR1 SGHVS, CDR2 FNYEAQ. The CDR3 is made up of 14 amino acids. The germline V and J ends were trimmed by 0 bases and 5 bases, with 10 bases remaining between them. Here the CDR3 reads CASSLAPQGTEAFF. As DNA, the CDR3 is TGTGCCAGCAGCTTAGCCCCTCAGGGAACTGAAGCTTTCTTT.

The chain couples TRBV13 to TRBJ1-1; TRBD1 is a possible D gene (5 bases). CDR1 and CDR2 (germline): PRHDT, FYEKMQ (reference sequence). This CDR3 has 14 amino acids. V dropped 0 bases and J dropped 3 bases, with 8 bases sitting between them. CDR3 DNA sequence: TGTGCCAGCAGCTTAGGGCAGGGCGACACTGAAGCTTTCTTT. Translating gives CASSLGQGDTEAFF.

The chain uses TRBV5-4 and TRBJ2-7, with 10 bases aligning to TRBD2. The CDR3 is made up of 16 amino acids. CDR1 is SGHNT, CDR2 YYREEE, per germline (reference sequence). V shed 2 bases and J 6 bases; nucleotides not matched to a gene: 11. The CDR3 loop is CASSFSSGSPLSEQYF. In nucleotides, the CDR3 is TGTGCCAGCAGCTTTTCTAGCGGGAGCCCCCTCTCCGAGCAGTACTTC.

The V call is TRBV10-3, the J call TRBJ2-7, with D perhaps TRBD2 (6 bases). This CDR3 contains 13 residues. CDR1 and CDR2 from the germline V gene are ENHRY and SYGVKD. The ends were cut back, 8 bases at V and 4 bases at J, with 15 bases in the middle. The CDR3 DNA reads TGTGCCATCGGGGGGACGGGCCCTTACGAGCAGTACTTC. Protein: CAIGGTGPYEQYF.

This chain connects TRBV19 to TRBJ2-3; 13 nucleotides match TRBD2. Germline values: CDR1 LNHDA, CDR2 SQIVND (reference sequence). CDR3 length: 17 amino acids. V gave up 5 bases and J gave up 1 base; unmatched junction bases: 6. In DNA form, the CDR3 reads TGTGCCAGTAGTTCTCGGACTAGCGGGAGTCGCACAGATACGCAGTATTTT. Protein product: CASSSRTSGSRTDTQYF.

This rearrangement joins TRBV18 to TRBJ1-2; D not certain. Germline lookup yields CDR1 KGHSH and CDR2 LQKENI. The CDR3 consists of 13 residues. V dropped 2 bases and J dropped 6 bases, with 10 bases sitting between them. The DNA of the CDR3 is TGTGCCAGCTCACCAAATCAGGATAATGGCTACACCTTC. Residues: CASSPNQDNGYTF. Drawing the rest from reference TRBV18 and TRBJ1-2, the complete variable domain is NAGVMQNPRHLVRRRGQEARLRCSPMKGHSHVYWYRQLPEEGLKFMVYLQKENIIDESGMPKERFSAEFPKEGPSILRIQQVVRGDSAAYFCASSPNQDNGYTFGSGTRLTVV.

The gene calls are TRBV14 and TRBJ2-3; tentatively, D is TRBD2 (6 bases). The CDR3 spans 16 residues. Looked up from germline, CDR1 is SGHDN and CDR2 is FVKESK. V lost 0 bases and J 2 bases, leaving 12 bases between the germline ends. CDR3 amino acids: CASSQELRGDTDTQYF. The CDR3 DNA reads TGTGCCAGCAGCCAAGAGTTGCGGGGAGACACAGATACGCAGTATTTT.

The chain is built from TRBV19 and TRBJ2-1; TRBD1 matches 7 bases. Germline loops: CDR1 LNHDA, CDR2 SQIVND (reference sequence). The V and J ends lost 7 bases and 4 bases, in that order; junction bases with no gene match: 10. The CDR3 consists of 15 residues. DNA of the CDR3: TGTGCCAGTACTCACCAGAGGGGGCCTTACAATGAGCAGTTCTTC. This gives the protein CASTHQRGPYNEQFF.

The J gene is TRBJ2-5, the V gene TRBV19; D possibly corresponds to TRBD2 (6 bases). The CDR3 has 13 residues. V lost 3 bases and J 4 bases, leaving 9 bases between the germline ends. CDR1 and CDR2 (germline): LNHDA, SQIVND (reference sequence). The CDR3 DNA follows: TGTGCCAGTAGTATGGGGAGGTTAGAGACCCAGTACTTC. It is translated as CASSMGRLETQYF.

The chain combines TRBV2 with TRBJ2-1; TRBD2 matches at 10 bases. The CDR3 loop spans 16 amino acids. Germline lookup yields CDR1 SNHLY and CDR2 FYNNEI. The V gene end was trimmed by 7 bases and the J gene end by 7 bases; junction bases not matched to a gene: 13. CDR3 nucleotide sequence: TGTGCCAGCACCGCCAGGCTAGCGGGAGTTGGGAATGAGCAGTTCTTC. Translation gives CASTARLAGVGNEQFF.

The CDR3: CASSQDRSGYNSPLHF. DNA of the CDR3: TGCGCCAGCAGCCAAGATCGTTCAGGTTATAATTCACCCCTCCACTTT. The V and J genes are TRBV4-1 and TRBJ1-6, with D unresolved. Per the germline V gene, CDR1 is MGHRA and CDR2 is YSYEKL. V was cut by 0 bases and J by 4 bases, with 10 bases left in between. The length of the CDR3 is 16 residues.

This chain uses TRBV5-1 with TRBJ2-1, with TRBD2 identical over 16 bases. Germline V lookup: CDR1 SGHRS, CDR2 YFSETQ. V shed 7 bases, J shed 9 bases, and the junction held 10 bases outside the gene matches. The CDR3 runs 16 residues. The CDR3 nucleotides are TGCGCCAGCGTTCCTAGGGGGACTAGCGGGAGGGGTGAGCAGTTCTTC. This translates into CASVPRGTSGRGEQFF.

This chain links TRBV7-9 with TRBJ1-2; D is undetermined. The CDR3 is made up of 15 amino acids. Germline V gene lookup returns CDR1 SEHNR and CDR2 FQNEAQ (reference sequence). Deletions cut 6 bases from V and 0 bases from J, with 14 bases between. DNA for the CDR3: TGTGCCAGCAGAACAGTCGGCACCTCTAACTATGGCTACACCTTC. This translates into CASRTVGTSNYGYTF.

The gene calls are TRBV19 and TRBJ1-6, with 10 positions matching TRBD1. The CDR3 loop spans 15 amino acids. J was trimmed by 8 bases and V by 3 bases; bases with no gene match: 4. Germline V gene sequence: CDR1 LNHDA, CDR2 SQIVND (reference sequence). The DNA of the CDR3 is TGTGCCAGTAGTATTCAAGGACAGGGGGATTCACCCCTCCACTTT. It translates to CASSIQGQGDSPLHF. Full variable domain (outside the CDR3, taken from reference TRBV19 and TRBJ1-6): DGGITQSPKYLFRKEGQNVTLSCEQNLNHDAMYWYRQDPGQGLRLIYYSQIVNDFQKGDIAEGYSVSREKKESFPLTVTSAQKNPTAFYLCASSIQGQGDSPLHFGNGTRLTVT.

The V and J genes are TRBV18 and TRBJ1-4; TRBD1 matches at 9 bases. From germline, CDR1 is KGHSH and CDR2 LQKENI. V dropped 3 bases and J dropped 8; count of bases not matched to a gene: 10. The CDR3 covers 16 residues. CDR3 amino acids: CASSPGSFGQGEKLFF. The CDR3 DNA reads as TGTGCCAGCTCACCCGGTTCATTTGGACAGGGGGAAAAACTGTTTTTT.

The chain joins TRBV7-9 to TRBJ2-3, with a possible D match to TRBD1 (5 bases). V was clipped by 3 bases and J by 4 bases, with 17 bases between them. Germline CDR1 SEHNR, CDR2 FQNEAQ (reference sequence). CDR3 length: 16 amino acids. CDR3 sequence reads: CASSFSPSIGADTQYF. The CDR3 DNA reads as TGTGCCAGCAGCTTTAGCCCCTCAATAGGGGCAGATACGCAGTATTTT.

V and J are TRBV10-2 and TRBJ2-1, with D possibly TRBD1 on 7 matching bases. The V gene lost 6 bases and the J gene lost 6 bases, with 18 bases spanning the gap. Germline assignment: CDR1 WSHSY and CDR2 SAAADI. This CDR3 spans 15 amino acids. The CDR3 coding sequence is TGCGCCAGCAGCCCGCGGGACAGAGGCGGCAATGAGCAGTTCTTC. Protein product: CASSPRDRGGNEQFF.

The chain uses TRBV29-1 and TRBJ1-1; the match to TRBD1 covers 7 bases. Germline CDR1 is SQVTM and CDR2 is ANQGSEA. With V trimmed by 6 bases and J by 4 bases, 8 bases remained unmatched. The CDR3 is 13 amino acids. Here the CDR3 DNA reads TGCAGCGTCGGACAGGCCCAGCTCACTGAAGCTTTCTTT. This encodes CSVGQAQLTEAFF.

The chain recombines TRBV4-1 with TRBJ1-6; TRBD1 might be the D (6 bases). Trimming cost V 0 bases and J 9 bases, with 15 bases left between them. The CDR3 is 16 amino acids. CDR1 and CDR2 (germline): MGHRA, YSYEKL. The CDR3 loop reads CASSQEEGQAASPLHF. Here the CDR3 DNA reads TGCGCCAGCAGCCAAGAAGAGGGACAAGCGGCTTCACCCCTCCACTTT.

This chain joins TRBV2 and TRBJ2-1; 8 bases align to TRBD2. The CDR3 runs to 13 residues. Germline CDR1 and CDR2: SNHLY and FYNNEI. V lost 7 bases and J lost 5; bases outside the gene matches: 4. As DNA, the CDR3 is TGTGCCAGCATGGGCGGGAGGAACAATGAGCAGTTCTTC. Encoded protein: CASMGGRNNEQFF.